This T cell receptor beta chain came from a study of blood T cells in healthy people across ages. Study-level findings and limits: Whereas aged donors had fewer naive CD4+ cells, long-lived donors had more of them and higher diversity.

Extracted total RNA amounted to at least 5 micrograms for each sample. Notes on this clonotype: As yet, its antigen is unknown.

Using a J-beta primer mix together with a sample-barcoded 5' primer, a second PCR was run for roughly 7 to 12 cycles. Each CDR3 protein is one row after TCRdb ran MiXCR on the 5' RACE reads. Among 1.2 million to 1.5 million distinct CDR3 sequences listed, roughly 45% were seen once. Material for sequencing was blood. This receptor was obtained from a woman under 30 in good health.

In DNA, the CDR3 is TGTGCCTGGAGTAACCCCCGGGACTTAGTCCGTGAGCAGTTCTTC. Protein: CAWSNPRDLVREQFF. The rearrangement joins TRBV30 to TRBJ2-1; tentatively, D is TRBD2 (6 bases). CDR3 length: 15 residues. V lost 2 bases and J 9 bases, leaving 20 bases between the germline ends. Germline CDR1 is GTSNPN and CDR2 is SVGIG (reference sequence).